Below, 2 T cell receptor beta chains from the same sample are listed, as sequenced in a study of early T cells in non-severe SARS-CoV-2 infection. TCRdb analysed the 5' RACE reads with MiXCR anew, one entry per CDR3 protein. This table has about 59,000 distinct CDR3 sequences, roughly an eighth appearing once. The specimen comprised whole blood, sampled at baseline. The receptor source for this set is an adult who was a healthcare worker with PCR-confirmed SARS-CoV-2 infection or an uninfected control (not recorded which).

This clonotype was picked up many times. V and J are TRBV21-1 and TRBJ2-7; the D call of TRBD2 is as the table states it, not checked on the DNA. TRBV21-1 is a pseudogene segment. The CDR3 loop spans 12 amino acids. For the CDR3, the DNA is TGTGCCTGCCCCCCTCCCTGCCGAGATCAGTACTTC. The encoded protein is CACPPPCRDQYF.

This sequence joins TRBV5-5 and TRBJ1-6; D is unresolved. The CDR3 is 14 amino acids. The germline V gene has CDR1 SGHKS and CDR2 YYEKEE (reference sequence). The V and J ends lost 2 bases and 7 bases respectively, with 10 bases between them. The CDR3, as DNA: TGTGCCAGCAGCTTTCAGTGGGGAAATTCACCCCTCCACTTT. Its protein is CASSFQWGNSPLHF.